Below, 24 T cell receptor beta chains from the same sample are listed, as sequenced in a study of T cell clonality in common variable immunodeficiency. Study results and caveats: Fewer deletions and N-nucleotide insertions were reportedly seen in common variable immunodeficiency TCR beta sequences.

Assay used: immunoSEQ multiplex PCR; TCRdb lists only in-frame clones, some missing. The record shows 30,000 to 35,000 clones for this sample, with no singletons present. The antigens for these receptors are not known. The sequenced sample consisted of peripheral blood mononuclear cells. These receptor sequences come from a human donor with common variable immunodeficiency.

This clone was recorded at least ten times. The CDR3 bases that were read are TGTGCCAGCAGTCCCGCCCCGACAGTAATCTCTGGAAACACC. It specifies CASSPAPTVISGNT. In full, the CDR3 reads CASSPAPTVISGNTIYF. The chain uses TRBV28 and TRBJ1-3; possibly TRBD1 for D (5 bases). The sequenced fragment ends 3 residues before the CDR3 boundary, so the rest is inferred from the germline J gene. The ends were cut back, 5 bases at V and 0 bases at J, with 17 bases in the middle. From germline, CDR1 is MDHEN and CDR2 SYDVKM. CDR3 length: 17 residues.

This clone showed up just a few times. The CDR3 end falls 3 residues outside the read, so it is completed with the germline J gene. The chain has TRBV29-1 and TRBJ2-5; TRBD1 aligns across 12 bases. The germline CDR1 and CDR2 sequences are SQVTM and ANQGSEA. The length of the CDR3 is 14 residues. V was pared by 4 bases and J by 1 base, with 1 base of the junction left unmatched. CDR3 bases read: TGCAGCGTTGGGGACAGGGGGCTCCAAGAGACC. It specifies CSVGDRGLQET. The CDR3 in full is CSVGDRGLQETQYF.

This clone was detected many times. The sequenced fragment ends 3 residues before the CDR3 boundary, so the rest is inferred from the germline J gene. This chain links TRBV5-1 with TRBJ1-2, with 8 bases identical to TRBD1. The CDR3 consists of 15 residues. Germline V lookup: CDR1 SGHRS, CDR2 YFSETQ. V shed 4 bases, J shed 4 bases, and the junction held 9 bases outside the gene matches. CDR3 loop: CASSGGTGNAYGYTF. The CDR3 bases that were read are TGCGCCAGCAGCGGAGGGACAGGCAACGCCTATGGC.

This clone was detected many times. The CDR3 end lies 3 residues beyond the end of the read and is filled in from the germline J gene. The chain couples TRBV20-1 to TRBJ1-4, with D unresolved. Trimming removed 7 bases at V and 2 bases at J, with 11 bases between. CDR1 and CDR2 from the germline V gene are DFQATT and SNEGSKA (reference sequence). The CDR3 is 13 residues long. The CDR3: CSVSPRTNEKLFF. The sequenced part of the CDR3 DNA is TGCAGTGTTTCCCCACGGACTAATGAAAAA.

The table lists this clone with many counts. Read coverage stops 3 residues before the CDR3 terminus; the germline J gene supplies the remainder. The rearrangement uses TRBV10-3 and TRBJ2-5; D is uncertain. Germline CDR1 reads ENHRY; CDR2 reads SYGVKD. The length of the CDR3 is 14 residues. V gave up 7 bases and J gave up 5 bases, with 17 bases separating them. The CDR3 sequence is CAINPKPTGETQYF. Partial CDR3 DNA: TGTGCCATCAACCCTAAACCGACTGGGGAGACC.

The table lists this clone with many counts. The CDR3 end lies 3 residues beyond the end of the read and is filled in from the germline J gene. This chain joins TRBV29-1 and TRBJ2-1; 10 bases are shared with TRBD2. Trimming at V came to 3 bases and at J to 6 bases, leaving 8 bases not matched to a gene. CDR3 length equals 15 residues. Germline V CDR1 and CDR2: SQVTM, ANQGSEA. The covered CDR3 bases are TGCAGCGTTGATTTCCTAGCGGGAGCTCTCAATGAG. As protein: CSVDFLAGALNE. The whole CDR3 protein reads CSVDFLAGALNEQFF.

This clone has a handful of counts. The CDR3 extends 3 residues past the end of the read, so its final part is completed from the germline J gene. The chain couples TRBV7-8 to TRBJ2-7; TRBD2 aligns across 10 bases. Germline V gives CDR1 SGHVS, CDR2 FQNEAQ. V lost 1 base and J lost 0; bases outside the gene matches: 0. The CDR3 length is 15 residues. Partial CDR3 DNA: TGTGCCAGCAGCTTAGGGACTAGCGGCTCCTACGAG. As protein: CASSLGTSGSYE. The whole CDR3 protein is CASSLGTSGSYEQYF.

There are many counts of this clone. From the germline J gene comes the end of the CDR3, since the read stops 3 residues before it. This chain connects TRBV27 to TRBJ2-7; tentatively, D is TRBD2 (5 bases). V was clipped by 3 bases and J by 0 bases, with 12 bases between them. Germline-derived CDR1 and CDR2 are MNHEY and SMNVEV (reference sequence). CDR3 length: 15 amino acids. CDR3 DNA (partial): TGTGCCAGCAGTTTTGGCAGCGGAAGCTCCTACGAG. Amino acid sequence: CASSFGSGSSYE. The CDR3 reads in full as CASSFGSGSSYEQYF.

This clone was recorded at least ten times. The read terminates 3 residues ahead of where the CDR3 ends, so the germline J gene completes it. The chain combines TRBV5-1 with TRBJ2-6; no reliable D call. This CDR3 region has 15 residues. Germline-derived CDR1 and CDR2 are SGHRS and YFSETQ. The V and J ends lost 0 bases and 0 bases respectively, with 4 bases between them. CDR3 bases read: TGCGCCAGCAGCTTGGAGGTCTCTGGGGCCAACGTC. This translates into CASSLEVSGANV. The whole CDR3 sequence reads CASSLEVSGANVLTF.

There are a few counts of this clone. The DNA ends 3 residues before the CDR3 does, and the rest of the CDR3 is filled in from the germline J gene. J is TRBJ2-3 and V is TRBV5-1, with 7 positions matching TRBD1. CDR1 is SGHRS, CDR2 YFSETQ, per germline. Trimming cost V 3 bases and J 2 bases; bases outside gene matches: 6. The CDR3 totals 15 residues. The CDR3 reads CASSSGTANTDTQYF. Partial CDR3 DNA: TGCGCCAGCAGCTCGGGGACAGCGAACACAGATACG.

This clone was observed a few times. The missing CDR3 end, 3 residues past where the read stops, is filled in from the germline J gene. The chain employs TRBV20-1 and TRBJ1-4; tentatively, D is TRBD1 (5 bases). The CDR3 is 12 amino acids. In germline, CDR1 is DFQATT, CDR2 SNEGSKA (reference sequence). CDR3 DNA (partial): TGCAGTGCTAGAGATTGGTCAGGGAAA. Its translation is CSARDWSGK. In full, the CDR3 is CSARDWSGKLFF.

In the case of this clone: With the read ending 3 residues before the CDR3 end, the germline J gene is used to fill in that end. The chain recombines TRBV7-9 with TRBJ2-3, with 8 bases identical to TRBD2. This CDR3 region has 14 residues. The germline CDR1 and CDR2 sequences are SEHNR and FQNEAQ (reference sequence). V was clipped by 4 bases and J by 6 bases; unmatched bases: 6. CDR3 bases read: TGTGCCAGCAGCTCCCAAGCGGGAGAGGATACG. Its translation: CASSSQAGEDT. The whole CDR3 protein reads CASSSQAGEDTQYF. The full variable domain, in which reference TRBV7-9 and TRBJ2-3 provide the parts outside the CDR3, is DTGVSQNPRHKITKRGQNVTFRCDPISEHNRLYWYRQTLGQGPEFLTYFQNEAQLEKSRLLSDRFSAERPKGSFSTLEIQRTEQGDSAMYLCASSSQAGEDTQYFGPGTRLTVL.

This clone was detected many times. The observed sequence ends 3 residues before the CDR3 terminus, with the missing tail filled in from the germline J gene. Within the sample, other DNA sequences also encode this same CDR3. This rearrangement joins TRBV5-1 to TRBJ2-5; 10 nucleotides align to TRBD2. The CDR3 covers 15 residues. The V segment lost 4 bases and the J segment 5 bases; nucleotides outside the gene matches: 8. The germline CDR1 and CDR2 sequences are SGHRS and YFSETQ. CDR3 protein: CASSPGTSVGETQYF. Incomplete CDR3 DNA: TGCGCCAGCAGCCCCGGGACTAGCGTTGGGGAGACC. Combining the CDR3 with reference TRBV5-1 and TRBJ2-5 gives the whole variable domain KAGVTQTPRYLIKTRGQQVTLSCSPISGHRSVSWYQQTPGQGLQFLFEYFSETQRNKGNFPGRFSGRQFSNSRSEMNVSTLELGDSALYLCASSPGTSVGETQYFGPGTRLLVL.

The table lists this clone with many counts. The read ends 3 residues shy of where the CDR3 ends; the end is completed using the germline J gene. This sequence joins TRBV28 and TRBJ1-2; TRBD1 aligns across 8 bases. V gave up 5 bases and J gave up 2 bases; unmatched junction bases: 10. This CDR3 region has 16 residues. Looked up from germline, CDR1 is MDHEN and CDR2 is SYDVKM. CDR3 protein: CASSRSDRAVNYGYTF. CDR3 bases read: TGTGCCAGCAGTCGGTCGGACAGGGCGGTCAACTATGGC.

This clone was detected ten times or more. From the germline J gene comes the end of the CDR3, since the read stops 3 residues before it. V and J are TRBV29-1 and TRBJ2-1; TRBD2 matches 12 bases. This CDR3 has 15 residues. Per the germline V gene, CDR1 is SQVTM and CDR2 is ANQGSEA. V was pared by 6 bases and J by 7 bases, with 10 bases of the junction left unmatched. The part of the CDR3 DNA that was read is TGCAGCGTCGATACGACTAGCGGGAGATCTAATGAG. Its translation is CSVDTTSGRSNE. The full-length CDR3 reads as CSVDTTSGRSNEQFF.

Comments on this clone: The CDR3 end is not reached by the read, which stops 3 residues before it; the germline J gene fills it in. The chain links TRBV7-9 to TRBJ1-1; no clear D. Germline assignment: CDR1 SEHNR and CDR2 FQNEAQ (reference sequence). The CDR3 extends over 12 amino acids. Trimming removed 5 bases from V and 3 bases from J, with 7 bases in between. CDR3 DNA, as far as it was read: TGTGCCAGCAGCCCCGTTCACACTGAA. It is translated as CASSPVHTE. From start to end, the CDR3 is CASSPVHTEAFF.

This clone was seen repeatedly, ten times or more. The read stops 3 residues short of the end of the CDR3; the missing end is completed from the germline J gene. The rearrangement joins TRBV20-1 to TRBJ2-3; no clear D. V shed 3 bases and J shed 2 bases, with 12 bases lying between them. The CDR3 runs 14 residues. Germline V gene data show CDR1 as DFQATT and CDR2 as SNEGSKA (reference sequence). The part of the CDR3 DNA that was read is TGCAGTGCTAGTCTGCGGAGAAACACAGATACG. This sequence encodes CSASLRRNTDT. The CDR3 reads in full as CSASLRRNTDTQYF.

Comment on this clone: The read gets to within 3 residues of the CDR3 end, and the germline J gene fills in the rest. V and J are TRBV7-7 and TRBJ2-2, with 11 bases lining up with TRBD2. Germline CDR1 and CDR2: SSHAT and FNYEAQ (reference sequence). The CDR3 is 13 residues long. The CDR3 sequence is CASSSTSGVKLFF. Partial CDR3 DNA: TGTGCCAGCAGCTCGACTAGCGGGGTAAAG.

This clone was detected only a few times. The read ends 3 residues early relative to the CDR3; the germline J gene fills the gap. The chain links TRBV20-1 to TRBJ2-7; possible D gene TRBD2, 7 bases. V was cut by 1 base and J by 3 bases, with 10 bases left in between. The germline V gene has CDR1 DFQATT and CDR2 SNEGSKA (reference sequence). The length of the CDR3 is 13 residues. CDR3 sequence reads: CSARGGGDYEQYF. CDR3 bases read: TGCAGTGCTAGAGGGGGGGGCGACTACGAG.

This clone was counted at least ten times. The read gets to within 3 residues of the CDR3 end, and the germline J gene fills in the rest. The chain combines TRBV10-1 with TRBJ2-7, with TRBD2 as a possible D gene (5 bases). Trimming removed 2 bases from V and 0 bases from J, with 5 bases in between. This CDR3 contains 13 residues. The germline gives CDR1 WNHNN, CDR2 SYGVQD (reference sequence). Here the CDR3 reads CASSEGLSYEQYF. The covered CDR3 bases are TGCGCCAGCAGTGAGGGACTCTCCTACGAG.

This clone was counted many times. Incomplete CDR3 DNA: TGCGCCAGCAGCCAAGCTCCGGGACAGACCTCCTACGAG. It codes for CASSQAPGQTSYE. The entire CDR3 is CASSQAPGQTSYEQYF. This chain links TRBV5-1 with TRBJ2-7, with 7 positions matching TRBD1. The CDR3 extends 3 residues past the end of the read, so its final part is completed from the germline J gene. The CDR3 length is 16 residues. Trimming removed 4 bases from V and 0 bases from J; junction bases left unmatched: 10. CDR1 and CDR2 (germline): SGHRS, YFSETQ.

Comments on this clone: Sequencing ends 3 residues short of the CDR3 end; the germline J gene provides the rest. This sequence joins TRBV7-7 and TRBJ2-1; 7 nucleotides agree with TRBD1. After removal of 1 base from V and 3 bases from J, the junction contained 3 bases not matched to a gene. Germline assignment: CDR1 SSHAT and CDR2 FNYEAQ (reference sequence). This CDR3 has 15 residues. The part of the CDR3 DNA that was read is TGTGCCAGCAGCTTAGGACAGGGAGACTACAATGAG. Its protein is CASSLGQGDYNE. The whole CDR3 sequence is CASSLGQGDYNEQFF.

Remarks on this clone: The read finishes 3 residues shy of the CDR3 end, and the germline J gene is used to complete it. This chain uses TRBV7-6 with TRBJ2-1, with D perhaps TRBD2 (5 bases). Germline CDR1 is SGHVS and CDR2 is FNYEAQ. The CDR3 runs 16 residues. Trimming pared 0 bases from V and 1 base from J, leaving 10 bases between. Partial CDR3 DNA: TGTGCCAGCAGCTTAGCGCTAGCTGCATCCTACAATGAG. It encodes CASSLALAASYNE. The whole CDR3 protein reads CASSLALAASYNEQFF.

The sample holds many counts of this clone. The read ends 3 residues before the CDR3 terminus; that terminus is restored from the germline J gene. The chain carries TRBV20-1 and TRBJ2-3, with TRBD2 matching over 8 bases. V trimming: 3 bases; J trimming: 0 bases; junction bases outside the gene matches: 2. This CDR3 is 14 amino acids long. Germline assignment: CDR1 DFQATT and CDR2 SNEGSKA (reference sequence). Partial CDR3 DNA: TGCAGTGCTAGTACTAGCGGTAGCACAGATACG. It codes for CSASTSGSTDT. The full CDR3 reads CSASTSGSTDTQYF.